This TCR beta chain was sequenced in a study of cytomegalovirus exposure and HLA in healthy donors. Study-level points and caveats: Cytomegalovirus-associated TCR beta chains were listed, numbering 150 to 200.

With 6 bases clipped from V and 7 bases from J, the junction kept 10 bases outside the gene matches. The CDR3 covers 15 residues. Germline CDR1 and CDR2: MDHEN and SYDVKM. A word on this clone: Its antigen is undetermined.

Libraries were prepared by immunoSEQ multiplex PCR; TCRdb keeps only in-frame clonotypes and omits some of them. This table has roughly 120,000 clones, around 87% appearing once. The TCR sequence derives from a woman aged 25 to 39 in good health and CMV-seropositive. The sequenced sample was PBMCs. The rearrangement joins TRBV28 to TRBJ2-7, with TRBD2 matching over 12 bases. In DNA, the CDR3 is TGTGCCAGCAGCGTGAGACTAGCGGGAGTGGAGGAGCAGTACTTC. The encoded protein is CASSVRLAGVEEQYF.